The clone carrying this T cell receptor beta chain was seen a single time. The entry originates in a study of shared clonotypes between healthy human individuals. Only in-frame clones appear in the TCRdb table, and some are missing; sequencing was by immunoSEQ multiplex PCR. The data hold approximately 1,500,000 clones, with 95% to 99% observed a single time. The CDR3 has 11 amino acids. The V and J ends lost 2 bases and 2 bases respectively, with 4 bases between them. CDR1 DFQATT and CDR2 SNEGSKA come from the germline V gene (reference sequence). The TCR comes from a man between 25 and 39 years old in good health. The sample consisted of naive CD4+ T cells sorted from blood. This sample's subset: CD45RA+ positively selected. The chain recombines TRBV20-1 with TRBJ2-7; D gene ambiguous. For the CDR3, the DNA is TGCAGTGCTAGAAAAGCCTACGAGCAGTACTTC. The encoded protein is CSARKAYEQYF.